Presented here are 21 T cell receptor beta chains from one specimen sequenced in a study of blood T cell repertoires in COVID-19. This table comes from immunoSEQ multiplex PCR, and its TCRdb copy is limited to in-frame clones, with some not included. The repertoire holds under 250,000 clones, with about 90% as singletons. Sequenced input: peripheral blood. The receptors originated from a man aged 60 to 69 with COVID-19, enrolled during active disease.

This clone was detected once. The chain links TRBV29-1 to TRBJ2-2; tentative D call: TRBD2 (6 bases). Trimming shortened V by 5 bases and J by 4 bases, and 17 bases separated the two germline ends. The CDR3 has 15 residues. The germline gives CDR1 SQVTM, CDR2 ANQGSEA. The CDR3 here is CSVQVGGTLTGELFF. CDR3 sequence (DNA): TGCAGCGTTCAGGTCGGTGGGACTCTCACCGGGGAGCTGTTTTTT.

The V and J genes are TRBV6-6 and TRBJ2-7, with 11 bases that match TRBD1. The length of the CDR3 is 14 residues. Germline V CDR1 and CDR2: MNHNY, SVGAGI (reference sequence). The trim removed 6 bases at V and 3 bases at J, leaving 4 bases unmatched. The CDR3 DNA is TGTGCCAGCAGACCGGGGACAGGGGGCTACGAGCAGTACTTC. It yields the protein CASRPGTGGYEQYF.

This clone was recorded at least ten times. V gene TRBV2 combines with J gene TRBJ2-7; 10 positions match TRBD1. Germline assignment: CDR1 SNHLY and CDR2 FYNNEI. The CDR3 loop spans 13 amino acids. Trimming cost V 3 bases and J 5 bases; bases outside gene matches: 1. The CDR3: CASSDGTGDEQYF. CDR3 in DNA: TGTGCCAGCAGTGATGGGACAGGGGACGAGCAGTACTTC.

The CDR3 reads CANPGQEAYNYGYTF. The CDR3 DNA sequence: TGTGCCAACCCGGGACAGGAGGCCTATAACTATGGCTACACCTTC. The rearrangement links TRBV2 to TRBJ1-2, with TRBD1 identical over 8 bases. This CDR3 is built from 15 residues. Germline-derived CDR1 and CDR2 are SNHLY and FYNNEI. The V gene end was trimmed by 10 bases and the J gene end by 1 base; junction bases not matched to a gene: 11.

The chain links TRBV10-2 to TRBJ1-2; tentatively, D is TRBD1 (6 bases). The length of the CDR3 is 16 residues. CDR1 WSHSY and CDR2 SAAADI come from the germline V gene. Trimming removed 2 bases from V and 6 bases from J, with 19 bases in between. The CDR3 reads CASSEPGVGGPNGYTF. In nucleotides, the CDR3 is TGCGCCAGCAGTGAGCCGGGGGTCGGGGGGCCAAATGGCTACACCTTC.

This chain joins TRBV11-3 and TRBJ2-2, with a tentative D call TRBD1 (6 bases). CDR1 and CDR2 from the germline V gene are SGHNT and YENEEA. The CDR3 covers 13 residues. Trimming cost V 5 bases and J 8 bases, with 12 bases left between them. The CDR3 nucleotides are TGTGCCAGCAGCCCGGGACAAGAAGGGGAGCTGTTTTTT. Translation gives CASSPGQEGELFF.

The chain recombines TRBV5-1 with TRBJ1-3; possible D gene TRBD1, 5 bases. Germline V gene data show CDR1 as SGHRS and CDR2 as YFSETQ. Trimming took 4 bases from V and 0 from J, leaving 11 bases between them. This CDR3 has 15 amino acids. DNA for the CDR3: TGCGCCAGCAGCCGCTCGACAGTCTCTGGAAACACCATATATTTT. This translates into CASSRSTVSGNTIYF. Full variable domain (outside the CDR3, taken from reference TRBV5-1 and TRBJ1-3): KAGVTQTPRYLIKTRGQQVTLSCSPISGHRSVSWYQQTPGQGLQFLFEYFSETQRNKGNFPGRFSGRQFSNSRSEMNVSTLELGDSALYLCASSRSTVSGNTIYFGEGSWLTVV.

The rearrangement joins TRBV24-1 to TRBJ1-4, with D perhaps TRBD1 (5 bases). The CDR3 length is 13 residues. Germline V gene data show CDR1 as KGHDR and CDR2 as SFDVKD. V was clipped by 7 bases and J by 5 bases, with 10 bases between them. CDR3 nucleotides: TGTGCCACCAGGGGGGGAGCCAATGAAAAACTGTTTTTT. This gives the protein CATRGGANEKLFF.

The rearrangement uses TRBV3-1 (or the pseudogene TRBV3-2) and TRBJ1-1, with 9 bases fitting TRBD1. The J segment lost 6 bases and the V segment lost 2 bases, leaving 7 bases of the junction unmatched. Germline V gives CDR1 LGHDT, CDR2 YNNKEL (reference sequence). This CDR3 spans 15 amino acids. The CDR3 region is CASSQRDREFPEAFF. The CDR3, as DNA: TGTGCCAGCAGCCAAAGGGACAGGGAATTCCCTGAAGCTTTCTTT.

This clone appeared once. The chain is built from TRBV2 and TRBJ1-5; the match to TRBD1 covers 7 bases. Germline V gene data show CDR1 as SNHLY and CDR2 as FYNNEI. V was pared by 5 bases and J by 6 bases, with 7 bases of the junction left unmatched. The CDR3 extends over 14 amino acids. The CDR3 region is CASSLERGLQPQHF. CDR3 in DNA: TGTGCCAGCAGTCTTGAGAGGGGGCTTCAGCCCCAGCATTTT.

The chain carries TRBV28 and TRBJ1-5; the match to TRBD1 covers 7 bases. Germline loops: CDR1 MDHEN, CDR2 SYDVKM. This CDR3 contains 13 residues. Unmatched junction bases numbered 6, after V lost 6 bases and J lost 7 bases. Here the CDR3 reads CASRKGGWQPQHF. The CDR3 region has the DNA TGTGCCAGCAGAAAAGGGGGCTGGCAGCCCCAGCATTTT. The full variable domain, with the rest looked up from reference TRBV28 and TRBJ1-5, is DVKVTQSSRYLVKRTGEKVFLECVQDMDHENMFWYRQDPGLGLRLIYFSYDVKMKEKGDIPEGYSVSREKKERFSLILESASTNQTSMYLCASRKGGWQPQHFGDGTRLSIL.

The V call is TRBV7-9, the J call TRBJ2-2; 10 bases align to TRBD2. This CDR3 is 17 amino acids long. The trim removed 6 bases at V and 1 base at J, leaving 8 bases unmatched. Looked up from germline, CDR1 is SEHNR and CDR2 is FQNEAQ (reference sequence). This CDR3 is CASRPGAGGLNTGELFF. For the CDR3, the DNA is TGTGCCAGCAGACCTGGAGCGGGAGGGCTGAACACCGGGGAGCTGTTTTTT.

This rearrangement joins TRBV19 to TRBJ1-2; TRBD1 aligns across 9 bases. Trimming at V came to 3 bases and at J to 7 bases, leaving 9 bases not matched to a gene. Germline loops: CDR1 LNHDA, CDR2 SQIVND (reference sequence). The CDR3 runs 15 residues. CDR3 DNA: TGTGCCAGTAGTATGGGGGCGACAGGGGGTCCTGGCTACACCTTC. This translates into CASSMGATGGPGYTF.

This clone was detected only once. This chain connects TRBV10-2 to TRBJ1-4, with a tentative D call TRBD1 (6 bases). The CDR3 runs 14 residues. Trimming pared 5 bases from V and 3 bases from J, leaving 10 bases between. Germline lookup yields CDR1 WSHSY and CDR2 SAAADI. The CDR3, as DNA: TGCGCCAGCAGTCCAGGGGCACCTAATGAAAAACTGTTTTTT. Translation: CASSPGAPNEKLFF.

The chain links TRBV3-1 (or the pseudogene TRBV3-2) to TRBJ1-6; 7 bases are a match to TRBD1. The V gene's germline CDR1 is LGHDT and CDR2 YNNKEL (reference sequence). V dropped 1 base and J dropped 10; count of bases not matched to a gene: 10. This CDR3 is built from 16 residues. The CDR3: CASSQGTGPFTSPLHF. Here the CDR3 DNA reads TGTGCCAGCAGCCAAGGGACAGGTCCCTTCACGTCACCCCTCCACTTT.

In this sample, this clone turned up once. The chain has TRBV7-9 and TRBJ2-7; D remains unclear. V lost 5 bases and J 4 bases, leaving 15 bases between the germline ends. Germline V CDR1 and CDR2: SEHNR, FQNEAQ (reference sequence). The CDR3 contains 14 residues. The CDR3 DNA reads as TGTGCCAGCAGCAGCTTACCCCAGGCGTACGAGCAGTACTTC. It is translated as CASSSLPQAYEQYF.

This chain joins TRBV15 and TRBJ2-6, with 8 bases that match TRBD1. Germline V gives CDR1 LNHNV, CDR2 YYDKDF (reference sequence). The CDR3 covers 19 residues. Trimming cost V 3 bases and J 3 bases; bases outside gene matches: 13. DNA of the CDR3: TGTGCCACCAGCAGTAGACAGGGGTTCAGTACATTTGGGGCCAACGTCCTGACTTTC. Its translation is CATSSRQGFSTFGANVLTF. Looking up the rest from reference TRBV15 and TRBJ2-6 gives the full variable domain: DAMVIQNPRYQVTQFGKPVTLSCSQTLNHNVMYWYQQKSSQAPKLLFHYYDKDFNNEADTPDNFQSRRPNTSFCFLDIRSPGLGDTAMYLCATSSRQGFSTFGANVLTFGAGSRLTVL.

This clone was seen once. This chain joins TRBV7-6 and TRBJ2-1; weak D call: TRBD2 (5 bases). V was trimmed by 0 bases and J by 0 bases, leaving 9 bases between them. This CDR3 is 16 amino acids long. Germline CDR1 reads SGHVS; CDR2 reads FNYEAQ. CDR3 region: CASSLAGAFSYNEQFF. Here the CDR3 DNA reads TGTGCCAGCAGCTTAGCGGGAGCCTTCTCCTACAATGAGCAGTTCTTC.

The gene calls are TRBV12-3 or TRBV12-4 and TRBJ1-2; unclear D gene. CDR3 length: 11 amino acids. V was trimmed by 3 bases and J by 5 bases, leaving 4 bases between them. CDR3 loop: CASSFQYGYTF. The CDR3 bases are TGTGCCAGCAGTTTCCAGTATGGCTACACCTTC.

This clone was detected only once. V and J are TRBV5-1 and TRBJ1-1; a possible D gene is TRBD1 (5 bases). This CDR3 is built from 14 residues. Between the trimmed V and J ends, which lost 4 bases and 5 bases, there was a span of 15 bases. Germline V gives CDR1 SGHRS, CDR2 YFSETQ. CDR3 residues: CASSPGDEGTEAFF. The CDR3 DNA is TGCGCCAGCAGCCCGGGGGATGAGGGAACTGAAGCTTTCTTT.

The chain is built from TRBV19 and TRBJ1-2; TRBD1 aligns across 7 bases. The CDR3 runs 14 residues. The germline gives CDR1 LNHDA, CDR2 SQIVND (reference sequence). The ends lost 7 bases at V and 2 bases at J; junction bases unmatched: 7. The CDR3 loop reads CASTGTASNYGYTF. CDR3 in DNA: TGTGCCAGTACTGGGACAGCATCAAACTATGGCTACACCTTC.